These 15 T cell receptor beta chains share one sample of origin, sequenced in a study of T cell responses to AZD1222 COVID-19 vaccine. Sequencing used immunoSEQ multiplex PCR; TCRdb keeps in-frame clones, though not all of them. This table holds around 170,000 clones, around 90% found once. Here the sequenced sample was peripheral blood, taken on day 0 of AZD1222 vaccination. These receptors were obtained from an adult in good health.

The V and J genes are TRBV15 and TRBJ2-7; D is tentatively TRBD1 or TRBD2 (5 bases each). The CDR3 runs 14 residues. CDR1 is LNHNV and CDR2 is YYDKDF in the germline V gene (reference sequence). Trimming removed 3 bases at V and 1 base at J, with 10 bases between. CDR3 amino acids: CATSSRDGSYEQYF. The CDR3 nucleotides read TGTGCCACCAGCAGCCGGGACGGATCCTACGAGCAGTACTTC.

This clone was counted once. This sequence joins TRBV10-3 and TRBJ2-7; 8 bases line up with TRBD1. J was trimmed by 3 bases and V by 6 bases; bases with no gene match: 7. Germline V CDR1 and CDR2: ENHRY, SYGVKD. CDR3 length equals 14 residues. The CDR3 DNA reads TGTGCCATCAGCCCGACAGGGGCCAGCTACGAGCAGTACTTC. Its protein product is CAISPTGASYEQYF.

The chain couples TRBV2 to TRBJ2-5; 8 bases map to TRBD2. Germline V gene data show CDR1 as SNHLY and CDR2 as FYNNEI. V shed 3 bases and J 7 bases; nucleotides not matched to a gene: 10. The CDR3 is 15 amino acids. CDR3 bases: TGTGCCAGCAGTGAGGGCGGGGGGCCCTCGGGGACCCAGTACTTC. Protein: CASSEGGGPSGTQYF.

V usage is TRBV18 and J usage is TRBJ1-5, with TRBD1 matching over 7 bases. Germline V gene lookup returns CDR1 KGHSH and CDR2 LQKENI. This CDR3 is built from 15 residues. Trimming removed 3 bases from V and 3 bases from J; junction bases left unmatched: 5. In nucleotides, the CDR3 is TGTGCCAGCTCACCTGCGACAGGGAACAATCAGCCCCAGCATTTT. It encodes CASSPATGNNQPQHF.

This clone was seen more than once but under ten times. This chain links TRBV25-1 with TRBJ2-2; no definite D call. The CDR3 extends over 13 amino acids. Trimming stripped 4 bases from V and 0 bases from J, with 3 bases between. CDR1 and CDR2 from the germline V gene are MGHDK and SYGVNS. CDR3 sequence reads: CASSVPNTGELFF. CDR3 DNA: TGTGCCAGCAGTGTCCCGAACACCGGGGAGCTGTTTTTT. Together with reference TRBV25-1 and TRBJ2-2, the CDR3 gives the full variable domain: EADIYQTPRYLVIGTGKKITLECSQTMGHDKMYWYQQDPGMELHLIHYSYGVNSTEKGDLSSESTVSRIRTEHFPLTLESARPSHTSQYLCASSVPNTGELFFGEGSRLTVL.

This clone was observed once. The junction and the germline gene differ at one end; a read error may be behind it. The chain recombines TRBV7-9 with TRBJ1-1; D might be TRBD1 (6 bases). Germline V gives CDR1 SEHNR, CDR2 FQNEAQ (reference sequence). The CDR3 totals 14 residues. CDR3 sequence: CASTLQGMNTEAFF. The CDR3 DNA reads TGTGCCAGCACCTTACAGGGTATGAACACTGAAGCTTTCTTT.

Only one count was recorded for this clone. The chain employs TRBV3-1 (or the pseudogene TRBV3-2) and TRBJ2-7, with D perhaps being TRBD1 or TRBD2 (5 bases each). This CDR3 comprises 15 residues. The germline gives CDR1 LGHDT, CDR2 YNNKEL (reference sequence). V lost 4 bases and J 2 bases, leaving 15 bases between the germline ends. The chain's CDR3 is CASSPAGTFAYEQYF. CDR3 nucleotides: TGTGCCAGCAGCCCGGCCGGGACCTTCGCCTACGAGCAGTACTTC.

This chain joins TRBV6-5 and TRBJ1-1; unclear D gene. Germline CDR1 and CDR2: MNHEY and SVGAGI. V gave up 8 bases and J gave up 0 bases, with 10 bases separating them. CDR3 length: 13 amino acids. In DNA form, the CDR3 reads TGTGCCAGCGAGCGAGGGTTGAACACTGAAGCTTTCTTT. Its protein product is CASERGLNTEAFF.

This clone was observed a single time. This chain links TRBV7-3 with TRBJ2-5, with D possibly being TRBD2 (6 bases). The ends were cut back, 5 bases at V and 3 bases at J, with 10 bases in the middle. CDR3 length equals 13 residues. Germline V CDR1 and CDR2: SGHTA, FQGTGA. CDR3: CASSVGTEETQYF. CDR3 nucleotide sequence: TGTGCCAGCAGCGTCGGGACTGAAGAGACCCAGTACTTC.

Here the CDR3 reads CASSTPGYDYEQYF. CDR3 nucleotide sequence: TGTGCCAGCAGTACTCCGGGATATGACTACGAGCAGTACTTC. J is TRBJ2-7 and V is TRBV28; a weak D match, TRBD2 (5 bases). The CDR3 has 14 residues. Germline CDR1 reads MDHEN; CDR2 reads SYDVKM. Trimming removed 5 bases at V and 3 bases at J, with 14 bases between.

The CDR3 sequence: CATSTGQGAGVGRNTIYF. CDR3 sequence (DNA): TGTGCCACCAGCACCGGACAGGGGGCGGGTGTCGGTAGAAACACCATATATTTT. The chain uses TRBV15 and TRBJ1-3, with 11 bases that match TRBD1. This CDR3 spans 18 amino acids. With V trimmed by 4 bases and J by 5 bases, 13 bases remained unmatched. Per the germline V gene, CDR1 is LNHNV and CDR2 is YYDKDF (reference sequence).

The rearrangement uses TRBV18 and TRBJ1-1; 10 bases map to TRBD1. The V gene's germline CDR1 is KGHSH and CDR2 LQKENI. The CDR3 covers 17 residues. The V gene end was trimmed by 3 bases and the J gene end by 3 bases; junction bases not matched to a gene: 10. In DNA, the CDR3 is TGTGCCAGCTCACCCTATGGACAGGGGGGAGTTGACACTGAAGCTTTCTTT. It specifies CASSPYGQGGVDTEAFF. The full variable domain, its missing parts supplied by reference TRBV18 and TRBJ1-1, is NAGVMQNPRHLVRRRGQEARLRCSPMKGHSHVYWYRQLPEEGLKFMVYLQKENIIDESGMPKERFSAEFPKEGPSILRIQQVVRGDSAAYFCASSPYGQGGVDTEAFFGQGTRLTVV.

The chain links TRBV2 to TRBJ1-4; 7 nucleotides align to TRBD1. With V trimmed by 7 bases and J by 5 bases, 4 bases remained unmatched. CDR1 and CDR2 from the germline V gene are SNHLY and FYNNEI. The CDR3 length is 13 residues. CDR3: CASTGTANEKLFF. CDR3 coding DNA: TGTGCCAGCACCGGGACAGCGAATGAAAAACTGTTTTTT.

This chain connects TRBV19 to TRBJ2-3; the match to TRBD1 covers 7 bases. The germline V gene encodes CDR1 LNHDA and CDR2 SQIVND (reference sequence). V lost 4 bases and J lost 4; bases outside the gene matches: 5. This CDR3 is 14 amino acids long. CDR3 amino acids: CASSTNRGADTQYF. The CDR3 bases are TGTGCCAGTAGTACCAACAGGGGAGCAGATACGCAGTATTTT.

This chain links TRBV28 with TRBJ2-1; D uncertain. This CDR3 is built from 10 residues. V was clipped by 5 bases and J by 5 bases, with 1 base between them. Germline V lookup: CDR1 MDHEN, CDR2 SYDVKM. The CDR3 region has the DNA TGTGCCAGCAGTGACAATGAGCAGTTCTTC. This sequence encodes CASSDNEQFF.